A single T cell receptor beta chain is shown here with its context. No antigen is known for it. The V end was cut by 6 bases, the J end by 4 bases, with 22 bases between. Germline V gene lookup returns CDR1 SGHAT and CDR2 FQNNGV. CDR3 length equals 16 residues. Clones were sequenced by immunoSEQ multiplex PCR, and TCRdb holds only the in-frame ones, with some missing. Of roughly 2.2 million clones listed, 85% to 95% are singletons. Naive CD4+ cells were CD45RA-selected; the remaining cells were memory. The sample comes from a study of shared clonotypes between healthy human individuals. Study-wide findings and caveats: Naive subsets, compared against memory subsets, generally had larger estimated richness values.

This receptor was identified in a man aged 18 to 35 in good health. Some clones in this sample may be carry-over from other donors' samples. Sequencing input: naive CD4+ T cells from PBMCs. The sample's subset: CD45RA+ positively selected. The V gene is TRBV11-2, the J gene TRBJ2-7; D is possibly TRBD1 (6 bases). The CDR3 protein is CASSYTQGPQRYEQYF. CDR3 nucleotide sequence: TGTGCCAGCAGTTATACACAGGGCCCCCAGCGGTACGAGCAGTACTTC.